Below, 19 T cell receptor beta chains from the same sample are listed, as sequenced in a study of T cells in Graves' hyperthyroidism and ophthalmopathy. The source material, RNA transcripts, was used to amplify TCR beta CDR3 regions. During a first-round RT-PCR of the TCR CDR3, the HTBI primer set was used. TCRdb re-analysed the multiplex PCR reads in MiXCR, keeping a single row per CDR3 protein. The sample includes around 300,000 distinct CDR3 sequences, 10% to 15% of them seen just once. Input material: blood. These receptor sequences come from a young woman with Graves' hyperthyroidism that later progressed to Graves' ophthalmopathy.

This clonotype was seen many times. The rearrangement joins TRBV5-5 to TRBJ2-5; 8 bases agree with TRBD2. CDR1 and CDR2 (germline): SGHKS, YYEKEE (reference sequence). Trimming took 7 bases from V and 5 from J; bases not matched to a gene: 13. The CDR3 loop spans 15 amino acids. The CDR3 loop is CASAGLVGSRETQYF. The CDR3 nucleotides are TGTGCCAGCGCGGGACTAGTAGGTTCCAGGGAGACCCAGTACTTC.

This clonotype was counted between two and nine times. This chain uses TRBV19 with TRBJ2-7; D possibly corresponds to TRBD1 (6 bases). The ends were cut back, 9 bases at V and 3 bases at J, with 15 bases in the middle. Germline-derived CDR1 and CDR2 are LNHDA and SQIVND (reference sequence). This CDR3 comprises 13 residues. The DNA of the CDR3 is TGTGCCAGCAGGGGAGTGCCGAACTACGAGCAGTACTTC. Translating gives CASRGVPNYEQYF. Full variable domain (missing parts from reference TRBV19 and TRBJ2-7): DGGITQSPKYLFRKEGQNVTLSCEQNLNHDAMYWYRQDPGQGLRLIYYSQIVNDFQKGDIAEGYSVSREKKESFPLTVTSAQKNPTAFYLCASRGVPNYEQYFGPGTRLTVT.

V is TRBV19 and J is TRBJ2-1, with TRBD2 identical over 11 bases. This CDR3 spans 19 amino acids. Germline CDR1 reads LNHDA; CDR2 reads SQIVND (reference sequence). The junction had 12 bases not matched to a gene; V was cut back by 4 bases and J by 1 base. The CDR3 spells CASSSLLAGDYVSYNEQFF. The CDR3 DNA reads as TGTGCCAGTAGTAGCTTACTAGCGGGAGATTATGTTTCCTACAATGAGCAGTTCTTC.

This clonotype was detected many times. CDR3 DNA sequence: TGTGCCTCGAGACAGGGGGGAACTGGAAAAGAGACCCAGTACTTC. This encodes CASRQGGTGKETQYF. The V and J genes are TRBV30 and TRBJ2-5; the match to TRBD1 covers 9 bases. V dropped 7 bases and J dropped 3; count of bases not matched to a gene: 12. The CDR3 is 15 residues long. Per the germline V gene, CDR1 is GTSNPN and CDR2 is SVGIG (reference sequence). Variable domain in full (rest from reference TRBV30 and TRBJ2-5): SQTIHQWPATLVQPVGSPLSLECTVEGTSNPNLYWYRQAAGRGLQLLFYSVGIGQISSEVPQNLSASRPQDRQFILSSKKLLLSDSGFYLCASRQGGTGKETQYFGPGTRLLVL.

Note on this clonotype: This may be a read error, as it is one base from a much larger clone. The final CDR3 position lacks the conserved phenylalanine or tryptophan, pointing to a likely read error. The rearrangement uses TRBV6-2 or TRBV6-3 and TRBJ1-2, with TRBD1 identical over 7 bases. V lost 2 bases and J lost 6; bases outside the gene matches: 3. CDR1 MNHEY and CDR2 SVGEGT come from the germline V gene. The CDR3 has 13 residues. The CDR3 DNA reads as TGTGCCAGCAGTTACAAGGGGGCCGATGGCTACACCCTC. It codes for CASSYKGADGYTL.

This clonotype was counted ten times or more. The genes are TRBV2 and TRBJ2-3, with no clear D. Looked up from germline, CDR1 is SNHLY and CDR2 is FYNNEI. CDR3 length equals 14 residues. V shed 2 bases and J shed 6 bases, with 12 bases lying between them. The CDR3: CASSESQVTDTQYF. In nucleotides, the CDR3 is TGTGCCAGCAGTGAATCCCAAGTAACGGATACGCAGTATTTT.

This clonotype was seen at least ten times. The CDR3, as DNA: TGTGCCAGCAGTTACTTGGCTAGCGGGGGCTACGAGCAGTACTTC. Its translation: CASSYLASGGYEQYF. This chain uses TRBV6-6 with TRBJ2-7; the match to TRBD2 covers 10 bases. CDR3 length: 15 amino acids. In germline, CDR1 is MNHNY, CDR2 SVGAGI (reference sequence). Trimming cost V 1 base and J 3 bases; bases outside gene matches: 3.

Ten or more counts support this clonotype. The chain uses TRBV12-3 or TRBV12-4 and TRBJ1-2; the D gene is possibly TRBD1 (6 bases). V lost 7 bases to trimming and J lost 4 bases, with 16 bases between them. This CDR3 contains 14 residues. As DNA, the CDR3 is TGTGCCAGCACCCGTAGTCCGGGGGCCTATGGCTACACCTTC. It specifies CASTRSPGAYGYTF.

This clonotype has at least ten counts. The chain employs TRBV7-8 and TRBJ2-3; 10 bases agree with TRBD1. Germline CDR1 and CDR2: SGHVS and FQNEAQ. The ends lost 4 bases at V and 13 bases at J; junction bases unmatched: 5. The CDR3 covers 12 residues. CDR3 DNA sequence: TGTGCCAGCAGCTGGGACAGGGGCCCGGAGTATTTT. Residues: CASSWDRGPEYF.

The chain links TRBV19 to TRBJ1-3; TRBD1 agrees at 9 bases. Losses at the gene ends were 3 bases for V and 4 bases for J; bases not matched to a gene: 1. The germline CDR1 and CDR2 sequences are LNHDA and SQIVND (reference sequence). The CDR3 covers 14 residues. This CDR3 is CASSIGTGGNTIYF. The CDR3 nucleotides are TGTGCCAGTAGTATCGGGACAGGGGGAAACACCATATATTTT.

At least ten counts were recorded for this clonotype. This sequence joins TRBV27 and TRBJ2-3; no definite D call. V was cut by 3 bases and J by 1 base, with 5 bases left in between. The CDR3 contains 13 residues. Germline V lookup: CDR1 MNHEY, CDR2 SMNVEV (reference sequence). The CDR3 loop is CASSFDGTDTQYF. The CDR3 nucleotides are TGTGCCAGCAGTTTCGATGGCACAGATACGCAGTATTTT.

This clonotype was observed a handful of times. The chain joins TRBV9 to TRBJ1-3; a weak D match, TRBD1 (6 bases). The V end lost 0 bases, the J end lost 0 bases, and 13 bases lay between the germline ends. Per germline, CDR1 SGDLS and CDR2 YYNGEE. CDR3 length: 17 amino acids. In DNA, the CDR3 is TGTGCCAGCAGCGTAGGAGGGGGTCACCGCTCTGGAAACACCATATATTTT. The encoded protein is CASSVGGGHRSGNTIYF.

This clonotype was counted ten times or more. The CDR3 is CSVDLGLAGNTDTQYF. Written as DNA, the CDR3 is TGCAGCGTTGATTTGGGTCTAGCGGGGAACACAGATACGCAGTATTTT. This chain uses TRBV29-1 with TRBJ2-3; 9 nucleotides match TRBD2. The CDR3 has 16 amino acids. The J segment lost 2 bases and the V segment lost 3 bases, leaving 9 bases of the junction unmatched. Germline V gene data show CDR1 as SQVTM and CDR2 as ANQGSEA.

The chain employs TRBV9 and TRBJ2-3; 7 nucleotides agree with TRBD2. The CDR3 contains 14 residues. Germline V gene data show CDR1 as SGDLS and CDR2 as YYNGEE. Trimming at V came to 3 bases and at J to 3 bases, leaving 4 bases not matched to a gene. CDR3 sequence: CASSGAGATDTQYF. The CDR3 DNA sequence: TGTGCCAGCAGCGGGGCGGGAGCAACAGATACGCAGTATTTT.

This clonotype was seen a few times. Just one base apart from a much larger clone, this may be a read error. This chain uses TRBV18 with TRBJ2-2; 9 bases align to TRBD2. The CDR3 is made up of 15 amino acids. The germline CDR1 and CDR2 sequences are KGHSH and LQKENI. The CDR3 here is CTSSQLAGRTGELFF. The CDR3 nucleotides are TGTACCAGCTCACAGCTAGCGGGACGCACCGGGGAGCTGTTTTTT.

This clonotype was recorded at least ten times. This rearrangement joins TRBV11-2 to TRBJ2-5; D unresolved. Trimming took 5 bases from V and 3 from J, leaving 7 bases between them. The germline CDR1 and CDR2 sequences are SGHAT and FQNNGV. This CDR3 comprises 12 residues. The CDR3 coding sequence is TGTGCCAGCAGCCATGAGGAAGAGACCCAGTACTTC. Translating it yields CASSHEEETQYF.

The chain has TRBV20-1 and TRBJ1-2; TRBD1 might be the D (6 bases). CDR1 and CDR2 (germline): DFQATT, SNEGSKA (reference sequence). The CDR3 contains 16 residues. V was pared by 0 bases and J by 0 bases, with 14 bases between. The CDR3: CSARDWQGKANYGYTF. For the CDR3, the DNA is TGCAGTGCTAGAGATTGGCAGGGGAAGGCTAACTATGGCTACACCTTC.

This clonotype was seen at least ten times. CDR3 in amino acids: CASSPGTGGLETEAFF. The CDR3 DNA follows: TGTGCCAGCAGCCCCGGGACAGGGGGCTTGGAAACTGAAGCTTTCTTT. The chain links TRBV11-2 to TRBJ1-1; 12 bases line up with TRBD1. Unmatched junction bases numbered 9, after V lost 5 bases and J lost 5 bases. The CDR3 has 16 amino acids. CDR1 is SGHAT, CDR2 FQNNGV, per germline.

This clonotype showed up many times. The chain links TRBV27 to TRBJ2-7; D is undetermined. V was trimmed by 5 bases and J by 0 bases, leaving 14 bases between them. Germline-derived CDR1 and CDR2 are MNHEY and SMNVEV (reference sequence). The CDR3 runs to 15 residues. CDR3 loop: CASSLLAGPSYEQYF. The CDR3 region has the DNA TGTGCCAGCAGTCTCCTTGCCGGGCCCTCCTACGAGCAGTACTTC.